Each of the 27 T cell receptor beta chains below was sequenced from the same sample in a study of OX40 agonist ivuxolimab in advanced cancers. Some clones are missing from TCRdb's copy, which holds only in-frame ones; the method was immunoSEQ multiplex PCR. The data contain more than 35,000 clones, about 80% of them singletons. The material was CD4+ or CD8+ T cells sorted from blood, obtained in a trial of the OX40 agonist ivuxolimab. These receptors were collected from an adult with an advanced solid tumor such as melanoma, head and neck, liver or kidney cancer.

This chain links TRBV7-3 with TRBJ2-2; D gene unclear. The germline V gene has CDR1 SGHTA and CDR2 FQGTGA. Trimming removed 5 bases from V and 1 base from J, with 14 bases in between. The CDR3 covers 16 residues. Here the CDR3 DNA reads TGTGCCAGCAGCCCAAACCCAGGTCAGAACACCGGGGAGCTGTTTTTT. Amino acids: CASSPNPGQNTGELFF.

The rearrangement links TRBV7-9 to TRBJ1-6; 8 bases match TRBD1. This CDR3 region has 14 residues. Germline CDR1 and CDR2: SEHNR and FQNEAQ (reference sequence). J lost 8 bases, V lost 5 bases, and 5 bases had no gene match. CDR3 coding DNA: TGTGCCAGCAGCCATGGACAGGGAGATTCACCCCTCCACTTT. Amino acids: CASSHGQGDSPLHF.

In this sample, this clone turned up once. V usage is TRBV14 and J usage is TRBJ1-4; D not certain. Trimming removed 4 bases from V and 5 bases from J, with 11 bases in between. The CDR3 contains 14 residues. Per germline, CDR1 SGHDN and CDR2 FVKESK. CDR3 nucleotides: TGTGCCAGCAGCCCCGGGATACGGAATGAAAAACTGTTTTTT. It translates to CASSPGIRNEKLFF.

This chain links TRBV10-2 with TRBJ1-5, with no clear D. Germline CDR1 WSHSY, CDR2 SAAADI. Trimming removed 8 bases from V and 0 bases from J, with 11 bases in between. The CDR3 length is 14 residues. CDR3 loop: CASDNSYSNQPQHF. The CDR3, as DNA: TGCGCCAGCGACAACAGCTATAGCAATCAGCCCCAGCATTTT.

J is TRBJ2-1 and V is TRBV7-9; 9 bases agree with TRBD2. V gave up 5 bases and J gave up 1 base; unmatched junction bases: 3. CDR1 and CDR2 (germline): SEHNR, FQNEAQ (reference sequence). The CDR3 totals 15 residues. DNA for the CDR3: TGTGCCAGCAGCGCTAGCGGGAATTCCTACAATGAGCAGTTCTTC. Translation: CASSASGNSYNEQFF. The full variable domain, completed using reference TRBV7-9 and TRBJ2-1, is DTGVSQNPRHKITKRGQNVTFRCDPISEHNRLYWYRQTLGQGPEFLTYFQNEAQLEKSRLLSDRFSAERPKGSFSTLEIQRTEQGDSAMYLCASSASGNSYNEQFFGPGTRLTVL.

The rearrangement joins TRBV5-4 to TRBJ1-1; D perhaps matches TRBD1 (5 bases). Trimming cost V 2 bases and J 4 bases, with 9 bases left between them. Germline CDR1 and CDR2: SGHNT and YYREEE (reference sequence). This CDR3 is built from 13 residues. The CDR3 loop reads CASSFRDGTEAFF. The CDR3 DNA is TGTGCCAGCAGCTTCAGGGACGGCACTGAAGCTTTCTTT.

In DNA, the CDR3 is TGTGCCATTGGGACAGGGCCGGATTCACCCCTCCACTTT. Translation gives CAIGTGPDSPLHF. The V gene is TRBV6-1, the J gene TRBJ1-6, with TRBD1 matching over 9 bases. Germline CDR1 MNHNS, CDR2 SASEGT. The CDR3 sequence is 13 residues long. J gave up 8 bases and V 10 bases, and 6 bases lay outside the gene matches.

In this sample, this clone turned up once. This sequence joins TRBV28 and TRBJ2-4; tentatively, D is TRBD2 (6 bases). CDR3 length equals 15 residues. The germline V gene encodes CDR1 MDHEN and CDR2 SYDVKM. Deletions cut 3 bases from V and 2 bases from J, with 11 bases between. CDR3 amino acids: CASSLGGSSKNIQYF. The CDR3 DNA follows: TGTGCCAGCAGTTTGGGGGGTAGTTCCAAAAACATTCAGTACTTC.

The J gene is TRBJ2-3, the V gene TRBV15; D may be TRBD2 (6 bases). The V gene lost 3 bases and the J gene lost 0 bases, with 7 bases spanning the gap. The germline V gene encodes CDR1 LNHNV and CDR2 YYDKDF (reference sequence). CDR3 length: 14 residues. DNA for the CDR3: TGTGCCACCAGCAGTAGCGGTAGCACAGATACGCAGTATTTT. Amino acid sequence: CATSSSGSTDTQYF.

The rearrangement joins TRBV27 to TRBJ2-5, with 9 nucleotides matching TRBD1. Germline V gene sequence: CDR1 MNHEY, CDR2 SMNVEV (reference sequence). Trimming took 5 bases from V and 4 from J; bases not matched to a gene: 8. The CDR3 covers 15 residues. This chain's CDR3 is CASSMIGTGRETQYF. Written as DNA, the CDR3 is TGTGCCAGCAGTATGATCGGGACAGGGAGAGAGACCCAGTACTTC.

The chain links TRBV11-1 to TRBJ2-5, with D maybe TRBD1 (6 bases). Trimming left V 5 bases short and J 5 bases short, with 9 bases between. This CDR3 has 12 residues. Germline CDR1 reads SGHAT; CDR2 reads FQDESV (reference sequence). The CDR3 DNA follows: TGTGCCAGCAGCCCCCAGGGGGAGACCCAGTACTTC. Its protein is CASSPQGETQYF.

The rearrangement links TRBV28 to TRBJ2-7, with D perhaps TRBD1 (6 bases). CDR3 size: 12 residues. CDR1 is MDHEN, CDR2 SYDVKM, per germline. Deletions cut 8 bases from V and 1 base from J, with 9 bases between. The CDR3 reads CASRDTSYEQYF. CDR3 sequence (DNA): TGTGCCAGCCGGGACACTTCCTACGAGCAGTACTTC. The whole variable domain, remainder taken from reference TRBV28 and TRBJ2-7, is DVKVTQSSRYLVKRTGEKVFLECVQDMDHENMFWYRQDPGLGLRLIYFSYDVKMKEKGDIPEGYSVSREKKERFSLILESASTNQTSMYLCASRDTSYEQYFGPGTRLTVT.

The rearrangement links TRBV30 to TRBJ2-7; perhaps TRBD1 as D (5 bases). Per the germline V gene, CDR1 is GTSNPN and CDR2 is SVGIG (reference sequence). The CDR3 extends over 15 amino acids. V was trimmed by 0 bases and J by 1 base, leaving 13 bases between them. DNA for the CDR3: TGTGCCTGGAGTGTAAAGGGGAACAGATCCTACGAGCAGTACTTC. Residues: CAWSVKGNRSYEQYF.

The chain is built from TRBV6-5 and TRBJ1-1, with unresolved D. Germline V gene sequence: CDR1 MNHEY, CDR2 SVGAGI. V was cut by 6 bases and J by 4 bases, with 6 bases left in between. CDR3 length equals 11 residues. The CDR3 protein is CASSPVTEAFF. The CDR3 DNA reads TGTGCCAGCAGCCCTGTCACTGAAGCTTTCTTT.

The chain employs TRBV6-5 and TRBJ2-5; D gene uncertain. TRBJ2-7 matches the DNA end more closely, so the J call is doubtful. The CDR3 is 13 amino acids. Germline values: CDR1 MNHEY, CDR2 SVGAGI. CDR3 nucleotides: TGTGCCAGCAGTTATAGATGGAACTACGAGCAGTACTTC. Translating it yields CASSYRWNYEQYF.

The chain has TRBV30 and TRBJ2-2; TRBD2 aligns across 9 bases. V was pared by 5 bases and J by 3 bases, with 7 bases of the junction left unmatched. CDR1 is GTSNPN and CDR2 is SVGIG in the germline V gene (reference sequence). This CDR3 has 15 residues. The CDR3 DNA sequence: TGTGCCTGGCGCGGGGGGGCCACGGACACCGGGGAGCTGTTTTTT. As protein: CAWRGGATDTGELFF.

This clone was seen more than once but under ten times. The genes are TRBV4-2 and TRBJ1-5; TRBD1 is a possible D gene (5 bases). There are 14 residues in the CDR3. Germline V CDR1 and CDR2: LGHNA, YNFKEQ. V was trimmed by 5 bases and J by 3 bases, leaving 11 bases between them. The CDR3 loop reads CASSYRDPNQPQHF. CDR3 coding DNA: TGTGCCAGCAGCTACCGGGACCCCAATCAGCCCCAGCATTTT.

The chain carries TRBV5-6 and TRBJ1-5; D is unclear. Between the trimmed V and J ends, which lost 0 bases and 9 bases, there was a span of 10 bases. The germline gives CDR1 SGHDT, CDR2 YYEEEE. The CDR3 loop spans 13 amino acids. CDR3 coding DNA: TGTGCCAGCAGCTTGGACATTGGAGGGCCCCAGCATTTT. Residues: CASSLDIGGPQHF.

CDR3 sequence (DNA): TGTGCCAGCAGTCCACAGGACAGTCGTCAGCCCCAGCATTTT. This gives the protein CASSPQDSRQPQHF. The chain couples TRBV6-6 to TRBJ1-5; D might be TRBD1 (6 bases). Germline V lookup: CDR1 MNHNY, CDR2 SVGAGI (reference sequence). Trimming stripped 5 bases from V and 6 bases from J, with 14 bases between. The CDR3 spans 14 residues.

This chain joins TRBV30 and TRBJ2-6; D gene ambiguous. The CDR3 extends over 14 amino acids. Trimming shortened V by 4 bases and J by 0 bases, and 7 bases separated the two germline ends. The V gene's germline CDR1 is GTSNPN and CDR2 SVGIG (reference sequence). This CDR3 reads CAWNYGSGANVLTF. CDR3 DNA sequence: TGTGCCTGGAATTATGGCTCTGGGGCCAACGTCCTGACTTTC.

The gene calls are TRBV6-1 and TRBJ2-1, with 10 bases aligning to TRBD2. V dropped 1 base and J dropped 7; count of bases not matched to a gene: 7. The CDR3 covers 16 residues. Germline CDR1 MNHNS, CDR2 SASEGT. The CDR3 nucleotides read TGTGCCAGCAGTGAAGTAGCGGGAGGCCCTCAGAATGAGCAGTTCTTC. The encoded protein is CASSEVAGGPQNEQFF.

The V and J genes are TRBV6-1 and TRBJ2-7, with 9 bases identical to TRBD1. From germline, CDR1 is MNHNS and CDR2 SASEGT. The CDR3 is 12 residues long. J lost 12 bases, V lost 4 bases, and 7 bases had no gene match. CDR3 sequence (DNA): TGTGCCAGCAGTGGGGACAGGGTTTCTCCGTACTTC. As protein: CASSGDRVSPYF.

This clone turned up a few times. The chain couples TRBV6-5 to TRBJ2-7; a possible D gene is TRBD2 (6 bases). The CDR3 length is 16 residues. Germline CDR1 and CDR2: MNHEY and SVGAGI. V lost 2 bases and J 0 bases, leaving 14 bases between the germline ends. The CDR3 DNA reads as TGTGCCAGCAGTTACCGTAGCGGCACCAGCTCCTACGAGCAGTACTTC. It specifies CASSYRSGTSSYEQYF.

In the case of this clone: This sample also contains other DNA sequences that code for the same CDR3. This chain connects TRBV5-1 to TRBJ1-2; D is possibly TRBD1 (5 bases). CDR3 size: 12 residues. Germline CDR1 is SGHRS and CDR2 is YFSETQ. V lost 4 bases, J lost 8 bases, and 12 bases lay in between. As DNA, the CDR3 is TGCGCCAGCAGCGCTGACAGCTACGGCTACACCTTC. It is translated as CASSADSYGYTF.

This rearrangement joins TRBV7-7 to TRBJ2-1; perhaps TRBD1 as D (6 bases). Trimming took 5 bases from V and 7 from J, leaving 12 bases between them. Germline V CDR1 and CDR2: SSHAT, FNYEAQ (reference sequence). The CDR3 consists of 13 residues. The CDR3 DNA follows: TGTGCCAGCAGCCCTTACAGGGCGAATGAGCAGTTCTTC. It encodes CASSPYRANEQFF.

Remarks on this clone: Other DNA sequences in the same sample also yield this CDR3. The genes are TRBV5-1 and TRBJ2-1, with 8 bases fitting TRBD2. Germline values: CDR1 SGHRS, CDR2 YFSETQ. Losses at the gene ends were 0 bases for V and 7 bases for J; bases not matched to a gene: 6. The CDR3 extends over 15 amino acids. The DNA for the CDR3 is TGCGCCAGCAGCTTGGCCGGGGGGGCCGAAAATGAGCAGTTCTTC. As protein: CASSLAGGAENEQFF.

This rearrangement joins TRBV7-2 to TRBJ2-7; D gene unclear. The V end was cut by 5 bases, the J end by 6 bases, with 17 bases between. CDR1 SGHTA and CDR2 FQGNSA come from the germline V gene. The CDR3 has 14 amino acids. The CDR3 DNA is TGTGCCAGCAGCCCCACGGTTATGGTGAGCGAGCAGTACTTC. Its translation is CASSPTVMVSEQYF. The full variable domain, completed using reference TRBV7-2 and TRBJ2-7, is GAGVSQSPSNKVTEKGKDVELRCDPISGHTALYWYRQSLGQGLEFLIYFQGNSAPDKSGLPSDRFSAERTGGSVSTLTIQRTQQEDSAVYLCASSPTVMVSEQYFGPGTRLTVT.